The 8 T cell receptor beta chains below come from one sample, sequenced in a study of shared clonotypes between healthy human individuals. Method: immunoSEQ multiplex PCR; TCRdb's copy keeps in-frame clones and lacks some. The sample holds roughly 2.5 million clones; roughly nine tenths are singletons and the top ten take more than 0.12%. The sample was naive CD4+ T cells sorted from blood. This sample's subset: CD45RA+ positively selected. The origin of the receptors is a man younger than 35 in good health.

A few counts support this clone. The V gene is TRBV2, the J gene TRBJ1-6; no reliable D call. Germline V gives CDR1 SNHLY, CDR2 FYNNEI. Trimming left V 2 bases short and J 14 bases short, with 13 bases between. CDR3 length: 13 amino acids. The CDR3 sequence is CASSEQVSFTLHF. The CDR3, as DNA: TGTGCCAGCAGTGAACAGGTATCCTTCACCCTCCACTTT. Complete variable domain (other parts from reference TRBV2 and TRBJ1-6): EPEVTQTPSHQVTQMGQEVILRCVPISNHLYFYWYRQILGQKVEFLVSFYNNEISEKSEIFDDQFSVERPDGSNFTLKIRSTKLEDSAMYFCASSEQVSFTLHFGNGTRLTVT.

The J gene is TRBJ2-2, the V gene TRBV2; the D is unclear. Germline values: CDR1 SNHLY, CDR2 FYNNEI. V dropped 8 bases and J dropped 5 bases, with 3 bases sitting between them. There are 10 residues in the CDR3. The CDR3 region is CASRTGELFF. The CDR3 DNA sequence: TGTGCCAGCCGAACCGGGGAGCTGTTTTTT.

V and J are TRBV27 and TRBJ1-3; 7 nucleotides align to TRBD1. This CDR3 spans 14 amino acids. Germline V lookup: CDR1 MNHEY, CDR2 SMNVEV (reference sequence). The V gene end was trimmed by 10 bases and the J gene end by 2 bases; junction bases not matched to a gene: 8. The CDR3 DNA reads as TGTGCCACCAGGCGACAGGGAACTGGAAACACCATATATTTT. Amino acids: CATRRQGTGNTIYF.

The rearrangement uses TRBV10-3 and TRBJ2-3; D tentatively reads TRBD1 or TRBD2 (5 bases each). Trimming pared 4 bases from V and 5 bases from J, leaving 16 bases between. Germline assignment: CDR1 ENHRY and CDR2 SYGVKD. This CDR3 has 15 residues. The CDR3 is CAISAGFGTQDTQYF. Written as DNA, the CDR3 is TGTGCCATCAGTGCGGGGTTTGGGACCCAAGATACGCAGTATTTT.

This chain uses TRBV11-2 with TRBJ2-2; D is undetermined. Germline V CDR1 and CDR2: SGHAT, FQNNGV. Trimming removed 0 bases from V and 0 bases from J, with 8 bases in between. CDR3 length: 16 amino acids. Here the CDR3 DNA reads TGTGCCAGCAGCTTAGACGCAGGAGCGAACACCGGGGAGCTGTTTTTT. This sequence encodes CASSLDAGANTGELFF. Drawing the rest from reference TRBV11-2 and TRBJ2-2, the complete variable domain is EAGVAQSPRYKIIEKRQSVAFWCNPISGHATLYWYQQILGQGPKLLIQFQNNGVVDDSQLPKDRFSAERLKGVDSTLKIQPAKLEDSAVYLCASSLDAGANTGELFFGEGSRLTVL.

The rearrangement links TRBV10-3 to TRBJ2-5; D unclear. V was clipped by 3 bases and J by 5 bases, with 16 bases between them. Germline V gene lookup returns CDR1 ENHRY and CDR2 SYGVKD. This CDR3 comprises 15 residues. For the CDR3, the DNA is TGTGCCATCAGTGACCAGGAAGGTAAACTTGAGACCCAGTACTTC. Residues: CAISDQEGKLETQYF.

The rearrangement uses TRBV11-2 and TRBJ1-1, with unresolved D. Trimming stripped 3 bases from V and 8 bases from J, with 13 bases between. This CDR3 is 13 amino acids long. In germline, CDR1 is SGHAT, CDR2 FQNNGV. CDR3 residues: CASSLSREGEAFF. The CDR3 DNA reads TGTGCCAGCAGCTTGAGTAGGGAGGGAGAAGCTTTCTTT.

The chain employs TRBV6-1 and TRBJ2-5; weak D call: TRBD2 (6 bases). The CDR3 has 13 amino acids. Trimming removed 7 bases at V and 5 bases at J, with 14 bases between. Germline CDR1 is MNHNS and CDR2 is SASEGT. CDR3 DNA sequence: TGTGCCAGCACCCGGGGGTGGGGGGAGACCCAGTACTTC. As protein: CASTRGWGETQYF.